The clone carrying this TCR beta chain has more than one count but fewer than ten. Antigen specificity is unknown. Unexposed donor CD4+ T cells date from 2011-2018, before the COVID-19 pandemic. After 10 to 11 days of culture, CD4+ T cells were isolated. The data originate from a study of CD4 T cells in relation to SARS-CoV-2 and coronaviruses. The germline V gene has CDR1 SEHNR and CDR2 FQNEAQ (reference sequence). The CDR3 length is 14 residues. V lost 5 bases to trimming and J lost 0 bases, with 10 bases between them. Assay used: immunoSEQ multiplex PCR; TCRdb lists only in-frame clones, some missing. The sample lists some 19,000 clones, 77% occurring once.

The chain is built from TRBV7-9 and TRBJ1-1, with D perhaps matching TRBD1 (6 bases). This TCR derives from a human donor in good health. The sample comprised CD4+ T cells from PBMCs, cultured in vitro. CDR3 coding DNA: TGTGCCAGCAGCCGCCGGACAGTGAACACTGAAGCTTTCTTT. Translated, it gives CASSRRTVNTEAFF.